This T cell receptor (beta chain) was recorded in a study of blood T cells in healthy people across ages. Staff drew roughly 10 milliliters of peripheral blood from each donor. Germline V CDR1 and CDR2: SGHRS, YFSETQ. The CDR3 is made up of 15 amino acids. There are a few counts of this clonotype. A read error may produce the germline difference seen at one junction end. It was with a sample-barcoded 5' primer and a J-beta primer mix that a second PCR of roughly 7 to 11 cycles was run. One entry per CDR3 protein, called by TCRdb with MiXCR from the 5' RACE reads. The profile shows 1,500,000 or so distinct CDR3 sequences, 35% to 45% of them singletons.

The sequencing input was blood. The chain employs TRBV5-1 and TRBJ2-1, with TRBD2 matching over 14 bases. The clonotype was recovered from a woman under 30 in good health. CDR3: CARSLGLAGDNEQFF. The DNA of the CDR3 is TGCGCCCGCAGCTTGGGACTAGCGGGAGACAATGAGCAGTTCTTC.